This T cell receptor (beta chain) is from a study of Graves' ophthalmopathy and Graves' hyperthyroidism. Study at large: The study drew peripheral blood at initial diagnosis, before any treatment.

The TCR beta CDR3 regions underwent amplification from RNA transcripts. The library came from an HTBI-primed first-round RT-PCR and a second-round multiplex PCR. TCRdb re-derived calls from the multiplex PCR reads in MiXCR, one entry per CDR3 protein. The sample records some 150,000 distinct CDR3 sequences, 35% to 50% being singletons. This clonotype came up many times. V lost 1 base to trimming and J lost 1 base, with 11 bases between them. This CDR3 has 16 residues. Germline CDR1 reads MGHRA; CDR2 reads YSYEKL. The rearrangement links TRBV4-1 to TRBJ1-5; D uncertain. This sequence originates from a man aged 25 to 40 with Graves' ophthalmopathy. The sequenced sample consisted of peripheral blood. As DNA, the CDR3 is TGCGCCAGCAGCCAAGTAGAGAAGGAGAGCAATCAGCCCCAGCATTTT. Residues: CASSQVEKESNQPQHF.